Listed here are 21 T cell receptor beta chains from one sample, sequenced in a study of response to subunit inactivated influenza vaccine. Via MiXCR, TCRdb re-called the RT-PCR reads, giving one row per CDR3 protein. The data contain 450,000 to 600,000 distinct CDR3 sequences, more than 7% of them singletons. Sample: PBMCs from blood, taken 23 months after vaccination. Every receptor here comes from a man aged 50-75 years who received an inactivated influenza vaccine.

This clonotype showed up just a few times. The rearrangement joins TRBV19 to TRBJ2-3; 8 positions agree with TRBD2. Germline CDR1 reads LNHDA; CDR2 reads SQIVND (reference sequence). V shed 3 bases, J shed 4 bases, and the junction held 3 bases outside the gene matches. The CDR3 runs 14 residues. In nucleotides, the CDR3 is TGTGCCAGTAGTATGGCGGGAGGTCCAGATACGCAGTATTTT. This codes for CASSMAGGPDTQYF.

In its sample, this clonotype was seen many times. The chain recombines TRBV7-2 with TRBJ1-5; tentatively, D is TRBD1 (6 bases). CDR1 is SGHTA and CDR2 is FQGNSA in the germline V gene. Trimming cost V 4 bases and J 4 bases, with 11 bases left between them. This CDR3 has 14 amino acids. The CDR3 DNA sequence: TGTGCCAGCAGCTCCGGGACACAGAATCAGCCCCAGCATTTT. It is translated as CASSSGTQNQPQHF.

The CDR3, as DNA: TGTGCCAGCAGCCCTAAGTACCAAGAGACCCAGTACTTC. This gives the protein CASSPKYQETQYF. V usage is TRBV7-9 and J usage is TRBJ2-5; D uncertain. Germline V gives CDR1 SEHNR, CDR2 FQNEAQ (reference sequence). Trimming shortened V by 5 bases and J by 0 bases, and 7 bases separated the two germline ends. The length of the CDR3 is 13 residues.

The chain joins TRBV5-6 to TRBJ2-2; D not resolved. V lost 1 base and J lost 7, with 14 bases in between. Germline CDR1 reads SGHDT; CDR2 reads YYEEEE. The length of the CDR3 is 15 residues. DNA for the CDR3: TGTGCCAGCAGCTTGAGACCCGTAGGCATCGGGGAGCTGTTTTTT. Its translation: CASSLRPVGIGELFF. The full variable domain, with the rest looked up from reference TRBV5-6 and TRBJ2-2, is DAGVTQSPTHLIKTRGQQVTLRCSPKSGHDTVSWYQQALGQGPQFIFQYYEEEERQRGNFPDRFSGHQFPNYSSELNVNALLLGDSALYLCASSLRPVGIGELFFGEGSRLTVL.

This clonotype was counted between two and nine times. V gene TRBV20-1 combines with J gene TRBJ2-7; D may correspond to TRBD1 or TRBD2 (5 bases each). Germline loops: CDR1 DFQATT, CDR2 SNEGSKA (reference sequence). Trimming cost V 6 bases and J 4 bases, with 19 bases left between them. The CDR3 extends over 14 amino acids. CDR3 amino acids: CSAHRPSHPYEQYF. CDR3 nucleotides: TGCAGTGCCCACAGGCCTAGCCACCCATACGAGCAGTACTTC.

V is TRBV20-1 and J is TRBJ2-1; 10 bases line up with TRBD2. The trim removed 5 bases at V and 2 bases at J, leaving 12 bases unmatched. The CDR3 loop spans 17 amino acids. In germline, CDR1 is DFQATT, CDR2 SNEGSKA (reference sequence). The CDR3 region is CSAWGLAKMGAYNEQFF. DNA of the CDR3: TGCAGTGCTTGGGGACTAGCGAAAATGGGGGCCTACAATGAGCAGTTCTTC.

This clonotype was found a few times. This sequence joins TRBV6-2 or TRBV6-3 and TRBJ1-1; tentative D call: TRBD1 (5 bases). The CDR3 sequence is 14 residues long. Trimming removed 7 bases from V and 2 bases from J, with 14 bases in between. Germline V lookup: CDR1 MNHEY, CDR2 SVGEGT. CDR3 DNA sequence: TGTGCCAGCACACAGCCTCGGGACAACACTGAAGCTTTCTTT. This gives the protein CASTQPRDNTEAFF.

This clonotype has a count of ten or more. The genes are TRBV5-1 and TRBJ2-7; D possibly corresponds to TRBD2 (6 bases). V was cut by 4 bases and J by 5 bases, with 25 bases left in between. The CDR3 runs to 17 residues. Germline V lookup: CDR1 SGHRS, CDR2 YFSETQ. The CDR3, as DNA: TGCGCCAGCAGCATCGGCGGGGCTAGCGCCCTCAGTAACGAGCAGTACTTC. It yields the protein CASSIGGASALSNEQYF. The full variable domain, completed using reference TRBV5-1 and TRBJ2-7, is KAGVTQTPRYLIKTRGQQVTLSCSPISGHRSVSWYQQTPGQGLQFLFEYFSETQRNKGNFPGRFSGRQFSNSRSEMNVSTLELGDSALYLCASSIGGASALSNEQYFGPGTRLTVT.

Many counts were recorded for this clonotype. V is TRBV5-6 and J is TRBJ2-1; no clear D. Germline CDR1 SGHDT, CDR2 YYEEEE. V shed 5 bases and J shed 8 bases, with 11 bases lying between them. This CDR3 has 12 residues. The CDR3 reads CASSPGGDEQFF. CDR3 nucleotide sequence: TGTGCCAGCAGTCCTGGTGGGGATGAGCAGTTCTTC.

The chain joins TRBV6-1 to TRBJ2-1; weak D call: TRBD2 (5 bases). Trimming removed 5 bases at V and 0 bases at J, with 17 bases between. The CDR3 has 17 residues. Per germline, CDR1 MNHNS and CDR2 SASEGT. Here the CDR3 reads CASSLIPSLSSYNEQFF. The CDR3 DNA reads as TGTGCCAGCAGTCTTATTCCTAGCCTTAGCTCCTACAATGAGCAGTTCTTC.

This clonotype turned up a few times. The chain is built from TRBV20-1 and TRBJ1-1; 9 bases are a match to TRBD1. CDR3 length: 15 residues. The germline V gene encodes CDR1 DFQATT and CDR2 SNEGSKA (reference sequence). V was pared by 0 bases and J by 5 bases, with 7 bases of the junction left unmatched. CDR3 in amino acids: CSARDIDRGWTEAFF. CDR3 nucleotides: TGCAGTGCTAGAGATATAGACAGGGGGTGGACTGAAGCTTTCTTT.

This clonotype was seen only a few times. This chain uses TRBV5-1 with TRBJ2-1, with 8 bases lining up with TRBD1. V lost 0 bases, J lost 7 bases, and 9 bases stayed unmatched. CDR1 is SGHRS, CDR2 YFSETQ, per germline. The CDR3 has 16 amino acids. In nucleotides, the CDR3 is TGCGCCAGCAGCTTGGAATCGGGACAGGTTAAAAATGAGCAGTTCTTC. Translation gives CASSLESGQVKNEQFF. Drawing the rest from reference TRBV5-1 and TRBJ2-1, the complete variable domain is KAGVTQTPRYLIKTRGQQVTLSCSPISGHRSVSWYQQTPGQGLQFLFEYFSETQRNKGNFPGRFSGRQFSNSRSEMNVSTLELGDSALYLCASSLESGQVKNEQFFGPGTRLTVL.

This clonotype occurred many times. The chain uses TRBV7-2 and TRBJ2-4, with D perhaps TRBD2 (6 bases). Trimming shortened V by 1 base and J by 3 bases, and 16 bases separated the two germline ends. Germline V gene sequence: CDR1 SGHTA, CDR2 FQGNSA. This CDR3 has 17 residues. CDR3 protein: CASSLGLGRRGKNIQYF. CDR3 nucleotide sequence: TGTGCCAGCAGCTTAGGGCTTGGACGGAGGGGCAAAAACATTCAGTACTTC.

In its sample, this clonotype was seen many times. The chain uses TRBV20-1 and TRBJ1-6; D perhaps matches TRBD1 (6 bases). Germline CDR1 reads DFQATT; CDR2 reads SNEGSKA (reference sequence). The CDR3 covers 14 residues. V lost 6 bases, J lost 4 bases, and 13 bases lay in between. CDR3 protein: CSARGQAYNSPLHF. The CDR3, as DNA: TGCAGTGCCCGGGGGCAGGCTTATAATTCACCCCTCCACTTT.

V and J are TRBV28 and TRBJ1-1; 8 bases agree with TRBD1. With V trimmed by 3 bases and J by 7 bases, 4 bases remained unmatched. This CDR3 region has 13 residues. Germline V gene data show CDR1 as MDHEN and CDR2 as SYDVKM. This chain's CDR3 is CASSLTGENEAFF. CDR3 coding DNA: TGTGCCAGCAGTTTGACAGGGGAGAATGAAGCTTTCTTT.

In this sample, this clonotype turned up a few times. DNA for the CDR3: TGTGCCAGCAGCCCACAGGGCGGGGGAGTGACTGAAGCTTTCTTT. Its translation: CASSPQGGGVTEAFF. The chain employs TRBV3-1 and TRBJ1-1, with D perhaps TRBD1 (6 bases). The V gene's germline CDR1 is LGHDT and CDR2 YNNKEL (reference sequence). The CDR3 sequence is 15 residues long. Trimming shortened V by 4 bases and J by 5 bases, and 17 bases separated the two germline ends.

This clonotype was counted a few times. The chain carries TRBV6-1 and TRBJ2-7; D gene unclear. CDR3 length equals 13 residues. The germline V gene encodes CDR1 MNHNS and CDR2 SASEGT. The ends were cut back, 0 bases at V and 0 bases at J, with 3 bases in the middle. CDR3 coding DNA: TGTGCCAGCAGTGAAGCATTCTCCTACGAGCAGTACTTC. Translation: CASSEAFSYEQYF.

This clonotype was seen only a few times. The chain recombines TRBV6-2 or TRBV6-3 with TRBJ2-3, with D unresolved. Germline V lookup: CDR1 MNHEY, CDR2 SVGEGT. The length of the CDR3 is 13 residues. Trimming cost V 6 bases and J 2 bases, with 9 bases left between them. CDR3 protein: CASREQITDTQYF. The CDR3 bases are TGTGCCAGCAGGGAGCAGATCACAGATACGCAGTATTTT.

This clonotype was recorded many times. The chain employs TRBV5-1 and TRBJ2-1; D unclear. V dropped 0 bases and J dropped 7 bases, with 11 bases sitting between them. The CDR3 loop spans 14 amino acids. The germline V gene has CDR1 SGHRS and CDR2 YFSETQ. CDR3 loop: CASSLDKALNEQFF. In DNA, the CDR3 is TGCGCCAGCAGCTTGGATAAGGCGTTGAATGAGCAGTTCTTC.

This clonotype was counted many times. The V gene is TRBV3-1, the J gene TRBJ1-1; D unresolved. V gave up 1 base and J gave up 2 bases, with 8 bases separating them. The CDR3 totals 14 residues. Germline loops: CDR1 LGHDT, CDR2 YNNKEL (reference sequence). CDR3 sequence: CASSQVAGNTEAFF. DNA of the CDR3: TGTGCCAGCAGCCAAGTTGCGGGCAACACTGAAGCTTTCTTT.

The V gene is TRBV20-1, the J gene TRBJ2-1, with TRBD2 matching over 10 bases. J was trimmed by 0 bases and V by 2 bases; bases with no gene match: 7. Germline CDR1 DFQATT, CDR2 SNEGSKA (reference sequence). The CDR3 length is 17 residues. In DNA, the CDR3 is TGCAGTGCTAGAATGCCTAGCGGGAGCTTCTCCTACAATGAGCAGTTCTTC. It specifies CSARMPSGSFSYNEQFF.